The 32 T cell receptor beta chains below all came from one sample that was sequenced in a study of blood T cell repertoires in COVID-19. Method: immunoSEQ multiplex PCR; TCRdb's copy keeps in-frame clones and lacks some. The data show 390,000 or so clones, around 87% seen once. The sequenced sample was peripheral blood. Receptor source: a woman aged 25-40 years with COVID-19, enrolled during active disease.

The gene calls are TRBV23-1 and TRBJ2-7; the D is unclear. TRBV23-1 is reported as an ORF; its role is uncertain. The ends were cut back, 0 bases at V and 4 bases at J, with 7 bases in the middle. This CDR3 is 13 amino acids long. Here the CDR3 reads CASSQSRRYEQYF. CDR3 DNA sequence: TGCGCCAGCAGTCAATCGAGGCGTTACGAGCAGTACTTC.

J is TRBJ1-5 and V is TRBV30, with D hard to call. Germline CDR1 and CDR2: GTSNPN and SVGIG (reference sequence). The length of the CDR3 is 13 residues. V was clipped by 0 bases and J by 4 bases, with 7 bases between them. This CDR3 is CAWSVEGNQPQHF. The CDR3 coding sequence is TGTGCCTGGAGTGTAGAGGGAAATCAGCCCCAGCATTTT.

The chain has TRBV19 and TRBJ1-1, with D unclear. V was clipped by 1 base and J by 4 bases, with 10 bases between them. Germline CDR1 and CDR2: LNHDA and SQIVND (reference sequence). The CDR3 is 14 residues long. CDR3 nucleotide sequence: TGTGCCAGTAGTATAGGAGGGCTGGCCACTGAAGCTTTCTTT. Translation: CASSIGGLATEAFF.

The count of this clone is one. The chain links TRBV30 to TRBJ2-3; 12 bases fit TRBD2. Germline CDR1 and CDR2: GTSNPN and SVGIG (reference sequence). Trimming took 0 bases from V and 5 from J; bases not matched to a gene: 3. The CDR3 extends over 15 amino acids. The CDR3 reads CAWSVRLAGEDTQYF. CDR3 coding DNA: TGTGCCTGGAGTGTACGACTAGCGGGAGAAGATACGCAGTATTTT.

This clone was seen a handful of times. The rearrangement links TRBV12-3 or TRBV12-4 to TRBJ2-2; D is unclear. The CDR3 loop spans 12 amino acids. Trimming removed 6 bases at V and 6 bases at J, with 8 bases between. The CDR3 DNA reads TGTGCCAGCAGGGTAGCTCCCGGGGAGCTGTTTTTT. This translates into CASRVAPGELFF.

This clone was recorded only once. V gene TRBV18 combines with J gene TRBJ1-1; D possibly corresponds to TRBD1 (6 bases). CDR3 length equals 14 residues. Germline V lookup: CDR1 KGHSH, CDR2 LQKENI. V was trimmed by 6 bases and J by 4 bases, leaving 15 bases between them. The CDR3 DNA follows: TGTGCCAGCTCCGGGGGGCAGACGGGCACTGAAGCTTTCTTT. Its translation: CASSGGQTGTEAFF.

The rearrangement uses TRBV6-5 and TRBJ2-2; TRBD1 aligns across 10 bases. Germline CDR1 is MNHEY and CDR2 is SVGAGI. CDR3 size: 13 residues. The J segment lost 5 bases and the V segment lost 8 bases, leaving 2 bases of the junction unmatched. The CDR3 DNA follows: TGTGCCAGCCGGGACAGGGGAACCGGGGAGCTGTTTTTT. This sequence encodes CASRDRGTGELFF.

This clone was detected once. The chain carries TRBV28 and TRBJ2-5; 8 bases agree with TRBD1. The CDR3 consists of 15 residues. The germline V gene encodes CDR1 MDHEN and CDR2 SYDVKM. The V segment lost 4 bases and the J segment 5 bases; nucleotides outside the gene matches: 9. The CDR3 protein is CASSSPQTGEETQYF. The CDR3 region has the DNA TGTGCCAGCAGTTCCCCCCAGACAGGGGAGGAGACCCAGTACTTC.

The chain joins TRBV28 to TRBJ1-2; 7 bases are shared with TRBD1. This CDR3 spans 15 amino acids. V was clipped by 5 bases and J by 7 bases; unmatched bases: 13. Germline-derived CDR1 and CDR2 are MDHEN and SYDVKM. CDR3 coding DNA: TGTGCCAGCAGTGCGCCGGACAGGTTCAGTGGTGGCTACACCTTC. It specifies CASSAPDRFSGGYTF.

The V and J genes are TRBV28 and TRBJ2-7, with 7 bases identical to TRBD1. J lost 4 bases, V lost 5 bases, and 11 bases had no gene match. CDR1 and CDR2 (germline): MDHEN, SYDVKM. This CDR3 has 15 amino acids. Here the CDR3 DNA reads TGTGCCAGCAGTGTCCCCAGGGGACAGCGTTACGAGCAGTACTTC. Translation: CASSVPRGQRYEQYF.

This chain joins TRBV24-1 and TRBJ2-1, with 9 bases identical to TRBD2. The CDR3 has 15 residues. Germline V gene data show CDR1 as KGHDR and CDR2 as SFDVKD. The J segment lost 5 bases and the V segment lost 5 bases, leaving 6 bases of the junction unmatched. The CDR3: CATSAVTSGNNEQFF. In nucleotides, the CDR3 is TGTGCCACCAGTGCCGTGACTAGCGGAAACAATGAGCAGTTCTTC.

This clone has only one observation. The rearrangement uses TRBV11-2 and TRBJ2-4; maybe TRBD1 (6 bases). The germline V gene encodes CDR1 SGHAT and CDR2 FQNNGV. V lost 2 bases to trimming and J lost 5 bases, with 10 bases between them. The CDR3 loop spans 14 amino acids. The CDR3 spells CASSLSRTENIQYF. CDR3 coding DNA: TGTGCCAGCAGCTTATCCCGGACAGAAAACATTCAGTACTTC.

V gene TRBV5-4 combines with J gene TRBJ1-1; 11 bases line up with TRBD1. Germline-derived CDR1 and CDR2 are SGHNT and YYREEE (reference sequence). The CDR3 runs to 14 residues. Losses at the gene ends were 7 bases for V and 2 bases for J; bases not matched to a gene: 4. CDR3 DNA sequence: TGTGCCAGCCGGACAGGGGGCGGAAACACTGAAGCTTTCTTT. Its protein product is CASRTGGGNTEAFF.

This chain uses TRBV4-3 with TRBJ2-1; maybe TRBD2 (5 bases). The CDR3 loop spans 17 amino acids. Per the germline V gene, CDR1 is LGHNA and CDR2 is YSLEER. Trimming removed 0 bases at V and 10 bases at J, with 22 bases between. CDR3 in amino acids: CASSQDGSAATWGEQFF. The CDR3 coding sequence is TGCGCCAGCAGCCAAGATGGATCAGCGGCCACTTGGGGAGAGCAGTTCTTC.

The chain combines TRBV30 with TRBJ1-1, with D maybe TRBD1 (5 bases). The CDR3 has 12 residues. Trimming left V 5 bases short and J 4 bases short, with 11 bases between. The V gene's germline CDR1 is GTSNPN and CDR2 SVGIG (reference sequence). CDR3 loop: CAWGRGSTEAFF. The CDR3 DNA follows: TGTGCCTGGGGGCGGGGGAGCACTGAAGCTTTCTTT. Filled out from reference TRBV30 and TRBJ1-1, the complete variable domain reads SQTIHQWPATLVQPVGSPLSLECTVEGTSNPNLYWYRQAAGRGLQLLFYSVGIGQISSEVPQNLSASRPQDRQFILSSKKLLLSDSGFYLCAWGRGSTEAFFGQGTRLTVV.

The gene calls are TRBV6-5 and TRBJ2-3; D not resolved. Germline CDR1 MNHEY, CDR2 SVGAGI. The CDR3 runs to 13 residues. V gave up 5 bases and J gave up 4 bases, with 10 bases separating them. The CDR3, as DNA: TGTGCCAGCAGTCCCCGACAAGCAGATACGCAGTATTTT. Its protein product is CASSPRQADTQYF.

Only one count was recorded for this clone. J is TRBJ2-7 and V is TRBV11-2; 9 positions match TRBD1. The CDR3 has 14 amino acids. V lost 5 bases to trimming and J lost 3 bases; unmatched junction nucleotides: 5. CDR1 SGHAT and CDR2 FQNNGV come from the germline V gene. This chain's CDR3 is CASSTTGGYYEQYF. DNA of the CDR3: TGTGCCAGCAGCACGACAGGGGGTTACTACGAGCAGTACTTC.

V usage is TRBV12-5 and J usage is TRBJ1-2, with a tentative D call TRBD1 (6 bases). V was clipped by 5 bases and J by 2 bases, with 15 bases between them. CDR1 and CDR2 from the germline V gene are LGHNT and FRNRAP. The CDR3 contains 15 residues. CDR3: CASGPATGTNYGYTF. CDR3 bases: TGTGCTAGTGGTCCGGCGACAGGAACCAACTATGGCTACACCTTC.

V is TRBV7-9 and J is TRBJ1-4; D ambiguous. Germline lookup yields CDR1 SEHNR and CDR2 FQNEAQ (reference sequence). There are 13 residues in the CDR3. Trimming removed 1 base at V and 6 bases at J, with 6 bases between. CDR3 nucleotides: TGTGCCAGCAGCTTAGGACTCGATGAAAAACTGTTTTTT. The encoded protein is CASSLGLDEKLFF.

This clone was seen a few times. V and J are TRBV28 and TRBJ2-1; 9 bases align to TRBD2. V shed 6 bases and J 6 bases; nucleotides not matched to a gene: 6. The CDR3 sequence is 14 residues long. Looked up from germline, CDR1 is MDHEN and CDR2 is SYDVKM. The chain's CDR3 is CASRIAGDFNEQFF. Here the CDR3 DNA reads TGTGCCAGCAGGATAGCGGGAGATTTCAATGAGCAGTTCTTC.

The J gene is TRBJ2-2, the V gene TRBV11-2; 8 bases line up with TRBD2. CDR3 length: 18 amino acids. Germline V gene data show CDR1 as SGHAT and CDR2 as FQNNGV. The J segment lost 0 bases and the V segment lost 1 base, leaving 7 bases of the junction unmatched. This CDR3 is CASSLGVRLAPNTGELFF. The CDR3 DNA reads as TGTGCCAGCAGCTTAGGGGTTCGACTAGCGCCGAACACCGGGGAGCTGTTTTTT.

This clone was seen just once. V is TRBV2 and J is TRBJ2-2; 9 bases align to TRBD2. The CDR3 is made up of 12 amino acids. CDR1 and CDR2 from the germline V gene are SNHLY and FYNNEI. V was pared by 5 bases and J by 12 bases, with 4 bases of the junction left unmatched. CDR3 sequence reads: CASSTGTSKLFF. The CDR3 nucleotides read TGTGCCAGCAGTACCGGGACTAGCAAGCTGTTTTTT.

CDR3 nucleotides: TGTGCCAGCAGTACCTCGGACAGGGGAAAAGCTTTCTTT. It translates to CASSTSDRGKAFF. The chain has TRBV28 and TRBJ1-1; 9 nucleotides match TRBD1. J was trimmed by 9 bases and V by 5 bases; bases with no gene match: 7. Looked up from germline, CDR1 is MDHEN and CDR2 is SYDVKM. This CDR3 comprises 13 residues.

The DNA for the CDR3 is TGTGCCAGCAGCCCCAGCGGGACAGGGGGCAGAAATGAGCAGTTCTTC. Its translation: CASSPSGTGGRNEQFF. The chain employs TRBV7-6 and TRBJ2-1; 12 bases match TRBD1. CDR1 is SGHVS and CDR2 is FNYEAQ in the germline V gene. The CDR3 covers 16 residues. V was pared by 5 bases and J by 7 bases, with 9 bases of the junction left unmatched.

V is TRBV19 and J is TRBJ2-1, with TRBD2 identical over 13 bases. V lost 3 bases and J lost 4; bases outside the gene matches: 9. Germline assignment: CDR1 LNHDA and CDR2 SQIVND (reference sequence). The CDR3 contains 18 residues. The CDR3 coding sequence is TGTGCCAGTAGTATGGGACTAGCGGGAAGGAGTGGATACAATGAGCAGTTCTTC. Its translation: CASSMGLAGRSGYNEQFF.

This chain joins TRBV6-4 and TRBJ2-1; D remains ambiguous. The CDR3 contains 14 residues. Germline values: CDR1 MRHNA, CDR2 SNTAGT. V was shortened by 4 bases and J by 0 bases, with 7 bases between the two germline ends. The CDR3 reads CASSVEISYNEQFF. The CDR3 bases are TGTGCCAGCAGTGTGGAGATCTCCTACAATGAGCAGTTCTTC.

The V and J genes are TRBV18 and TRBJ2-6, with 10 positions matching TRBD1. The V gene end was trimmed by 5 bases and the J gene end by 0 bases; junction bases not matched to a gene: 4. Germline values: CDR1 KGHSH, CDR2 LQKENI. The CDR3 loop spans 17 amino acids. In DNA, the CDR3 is TGTGCCAGCTCAGGGGACAGGGGAGTCTCTGGGGCCAACGTCCTGACTTTC. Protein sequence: CASSGDRGVSGANVLTF. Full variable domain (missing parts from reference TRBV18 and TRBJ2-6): NAGVMQNPRHLVRRRGQEARLRCSPMKGHSHVYWYRQLPEEGLKFMVYLQKENIIDESGMPKERFSAEFPKEGPSILRIQQVVRGDSAAYFCASSGDRGVSGANVLTFGAGSRLTVL.

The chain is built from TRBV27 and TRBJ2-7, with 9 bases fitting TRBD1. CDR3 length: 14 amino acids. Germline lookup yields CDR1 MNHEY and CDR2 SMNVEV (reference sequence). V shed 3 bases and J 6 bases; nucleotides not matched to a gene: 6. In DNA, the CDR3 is TGTGCCAGCAGTTTCTCGGGACAGGGTCGCGAGCAGTACTTC. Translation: CASSFSGQGREQYF.

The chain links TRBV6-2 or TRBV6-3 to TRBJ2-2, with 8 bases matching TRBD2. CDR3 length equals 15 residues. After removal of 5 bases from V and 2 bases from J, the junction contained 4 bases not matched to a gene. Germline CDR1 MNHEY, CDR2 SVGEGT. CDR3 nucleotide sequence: TGTGCCAGCAGTAGCGGGAGAGACAACACCGGGGAGCTGTTTTTT. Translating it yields CASSSGRDNTGELFF.

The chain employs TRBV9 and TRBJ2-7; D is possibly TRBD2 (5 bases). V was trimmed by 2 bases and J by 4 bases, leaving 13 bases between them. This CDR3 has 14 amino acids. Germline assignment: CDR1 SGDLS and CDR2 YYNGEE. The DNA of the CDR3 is TGTGCCAGCAGCGTGAGAGGGTATGGTTACGAGCAGTACTTC. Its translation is CASSVRGYGYEQYF.

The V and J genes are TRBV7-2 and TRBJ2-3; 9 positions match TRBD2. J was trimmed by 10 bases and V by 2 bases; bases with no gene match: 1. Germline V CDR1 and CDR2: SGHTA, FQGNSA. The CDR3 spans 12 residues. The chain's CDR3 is CASSLTSGPQYF. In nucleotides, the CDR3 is TGTGCCAGCAGCTTAACTAGCGGGCCGCAGTATTTT.

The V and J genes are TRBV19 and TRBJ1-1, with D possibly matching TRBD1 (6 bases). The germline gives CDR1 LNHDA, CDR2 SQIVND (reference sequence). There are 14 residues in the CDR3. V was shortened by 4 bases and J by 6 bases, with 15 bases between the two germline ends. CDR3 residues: CASSTLGGASEAFF. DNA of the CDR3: TGTGCCAGTAGTACCCTAGGGGGAGCGTCTGAAGCTTTCTTT.